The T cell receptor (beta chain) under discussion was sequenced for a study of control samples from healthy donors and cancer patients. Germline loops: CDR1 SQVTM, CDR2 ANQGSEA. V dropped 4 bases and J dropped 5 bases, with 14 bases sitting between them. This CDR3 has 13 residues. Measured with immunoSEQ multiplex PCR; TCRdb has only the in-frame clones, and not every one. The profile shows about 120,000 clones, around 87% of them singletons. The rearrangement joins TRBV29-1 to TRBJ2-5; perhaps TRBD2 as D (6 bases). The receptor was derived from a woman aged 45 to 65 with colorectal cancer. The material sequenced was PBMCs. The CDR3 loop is CSVVPGDSETQYF. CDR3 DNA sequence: TGCAGCGTTGTACCGGGGGACTCGGAGACCCAGTACTTC.